The 9 T cell receptor beta chains given below trace back to one sample, sequenced in a study of blood T cell repertoires in COVID-19. Sequencing was performed with immunoSEQ multiplex PCR; in TCRdb, only in-frame clones are kept and a portion is missing. The sample has roughly 73,000 clones, roughly 82% seen once. The sample taken for sequencing was peripheral blood. Receptor source: a woman aged 55-70 years with acute or convalescent COVID-19.

CDR3 in DNA: TGTGCCAGCAGCGTTGGTCTCCAGGGAGGGGTCGTGAACACTGAAGCTTTCTTT. Amino acids: CASSVGLQGGVVNTEAFF. This rearrangement joins TRBV9 to TRBJ1-1; a weak D match, TRBD1 (5 bases). Germline-derived CDR1 and CDR2 are SGDLS and YYNGEE. The CDR3 runs 18 residues. V lost 2 bases and J 0 bases, leaving 20 bases between the germline ends.

About this clone itself: One junction end disagrees with the germline gene, perhaps due to a read error. The V gene is TRBV27, the J gene TRBJ1-2; weak D call: TRBD1 (5 bases). This CDR3 comprises 19 residues. Germline loops: CDR1 MNHEY, CDR2 SMNVEV (reference sequence). The CDR3 DNA sequence: TGTGCCAGCAGTTCAAAGCTGGATGGTAGGGGTCTTACCTACTACGGCTACACCTTC. It is translated as CASSSKLDGRGLTYYGYTF.

The chain uses TRBV19 and TRBJ2-1; D may be TRBD2 (6 bases). The CDR3 runs 15 residues. Trimming shortened V by 4 bases and J by 1 base, and 11 bases separated the two germline ends. Germline loops: CDR1 LNHDA, CDR2 SQIVND (reference sequence). This CDR3 reads CASSTQAGSYNEQFF. The CDR3 DNA reads as TGTGCCAGTAGTACGCAGGCGGGGTCCTACAATGAGCAGTTCTTC.

The V and J genes are TRBV9 and TRBJ2-1; a weak D match, TRBD2 (6 bases). Germline V gene sequence: CDR1 SGDLS, CDR2 YYNGEE. The CDR3 totals 14 residues. Deletions cut 0 bases from V and 5 bases from J, with 9 bases between. The CDR3 spells CASSVGRGHNEQFF. The CDR3 DNA reads TGTGCCAGCAGCGTAGGGAGGGGCCACAATGAGCAGTTCTTC.

This chain connects TRBV13 to TRBJ2-3, with a possible D match to TRBD1 (5 bases). The germline V gene encodes CDR1 PRHDT and CDR2 FYEKMQ (reference sequence). V gave up 4 bases and J gave up 4 bases, with 12 bases separating them. CDR3 size: 14 residues. In nucleotides, the CDR3 is TGTGCCAGCAGCTCCTTGACCAGGGCAGATACGCAGTATTTT. This gives the protein CASSSLTRADTQYF.

This clone came up a few times. The chain has TRBV28 and TRBJ1-2; the match to TRBD1 covers 10 bases. There are 14 residues in the CDR3. Germline V gene data show CDR1 as MDHEN and CDR2 as SYDVKM. J lost 6 bases, V lost 4 bases, and 5 bases had no gene match. This CDR3 is CASSSATGGDGYTF. The CDR3 DNA sequence: TGTGCCAGCAGTTCGGCGACAGGGGGCGATGGCTACACCTTC.

J is TRBJ1-2 and V is TRBV7-9; D is ambiguous. V was pared by 3 bases and J by 5 bases, with 19 bases between. The CDR3 is made up of 16 amino acids. Germline CDR1 is SEHNR and CDR2 is FQNEAQ (reference sequence). The CDR3 loop is CASSFHVSFPLYGYTF. DNA for the CDR3: TGTGCCAGCAGCTTTCATGTGTCCTTCCCACTATATGGCTACACCTTC.

The rearrangement uses TRBV7-8 and TRBJ1-4; 7 bases map to TRBD1. CDR1 is SGHVS, CDR2 FQNEAQ, per germline. The V gene end was trimmed by 6 bases and the J gene end by 7 bases; junction bases not matched to a gene: 14. This CDR3 is 16 amino acids long. The CDR3 here is CASRPRGRGRGEKLFF. Here the CDR3 DNA reads TGTGCCAGCAGGCCCAGGGGAAGGGGGCGAGGTGAAAAACTGTTTTTT.

This rearrangement joins TRBV12-3 or TRBV12-4 to TRBJ2-3; no definite D call. The CDR3 runs 13 residues. The germline V and J ends were trimmed by 4 bases and 11 bases, with 16 bases remaining between them. CDR3 protein: CASSYLHERGQYF. The CDR3 DNA reads TGTGCCAGCAGTTACCTTCACGAGCGAGGGCAGTATTTT.